The 24 T cell receptor beta chains in this list originate from one sample, sequenced in a study of human T cells and chemical hapten exposure. TCRdb reprocessed the RACE reads via MiXCR and lists one record per CDR3 protein. The profile shows about 110,000 distinct CDR3 sequences, approximately 10% of them singletons. Time point of the sample: patch test 1, 2 weeks after DPC sensitization. Sample treatment: therapeutic diphenylcyclopropenone sensitization with weekly scalp DPC. The sample was whole blood, taken in connection with sensitization to the hapten diphenylcyclopropenone (DPC). Receptors originate from a woman in her forties with alopecia areata. Some clones in this sample may be carry-over from other donors' samples.

The CDR3: CASTRPGANVLTF. The CDR3 DNA sequence: TGTGCCAGCACCCGCCCTGGGGCCAACGTCCTGACTTTC. The chain carries TRBV28 and TRBJ2-6; the D is unclear. This CDR3 contains 13 residues. In germline, CDR1 is MDHEN, CDR2 SYDVKM. V lost 7 bases and J 2 bases, leaving 6 bases between the germline ends.

This clonotype was seen only a few times. The junction differs from germline at one of its ends, possibly a read error. The chain has TRBV12-3 or TRBV12-4 and TRBJ1-6; 10 bases fit TRBD1. This CDR3 spans 15 amino acids. CDR3 region: CASSLLGQGSSPRHF. DNA for the CDR3: TGTGCCAGCAGCCTCCTGGGACAGGGGTCTTCACCCCGCCACTTT.

The genes are TRBV12-5 and TRBJ2-7; D is perhaps TRBD1 or TRBD2 (5 bases each). Trimming cost V 1 base and J 1 base, with 11 bases left between them. The V gene's germline CDR1 is LGHNT and CDR2 FRNRAP. The CDR3 length is 15 residues. CDR3: CASGLGGTDSYEQYF. The DNA of the CDR3 is TGTGCTAGTGGTTTGGGAGGGACGGATTCCTACGAGCAGTACTTC.

This clonotype has more than one count but fewer than ten. J is TRBJ2-5 and V is TRBV7-3; D may be TRBD2 (6 bases). This CDR3 has 13 residues. The V and J ends lost 5 bases and 9 bases respectively, with 16 bases between them. The germline V gene encodes CDR1 SGHTA and CDR2 FQGTGA. The CDR3 here is CASSPTGVASQYF. CDR3 DNA: TGTGCCAGCAGCCCGACGGGGGTGGCATCCCAGTACTTC.

This clonotype was counted ten times or more. The V gene is TRBV7-3, the J gene TRBJ2-2, with TRBD1 identical over 9 bases. The CDR3 is 15 amino acids. The trim removed 4 bases at V and 4 bases at J, leaving 4 bases unmatched. Per germline, CDR1 SGHTA and CDR2 FQGTGA. CDR3 in DNA: TGTGCCAGCAGCTCGGGACAGGGTGGCACCGGGGAGCTGTTTTTT. Its protein product is CASSSGQGGTGELFF.

This clonotype has just a few counts. The chain is built from TRBV7-2 and TRBJ2-1; either TRBD1 or TRBD2 may supply D (5 bases each). The CDR3 consists of 15 residues. With 1 base removed from V and 5 bases from J, the gap between germline ends came to 12 bases. Looked up from germline, CDR1 is SGHTA and CDR2 is FQGNSA. CDR3 sequence reads: CASSLEGTLNNEQFF. The CDR3 nucleotides are TGTGCCAGCAGCTTAGAAGGGACCCTAAACAATGAGCAGTTCTTC. The entire variable domain, with the rest obtained from reference TRBV7-2 and TRBJ2-1, is as follows: GAGVSQSPSNKVTEKGKDVELRCDPISGHTALYWYRQSLGQGLEFLIYFQGNSAPDKSGLPSDRFSAERTGGSVSTLTIQRTQQEDSAVYLCASSLEGTLNNEQFFGPGTRLTVL.

In this sample, this clonotype turned up once. V gene TRBV6-2 or TRBV6-3 combines with J gene TRBJ1-1, with D possibly TRBD1 on 5 matching bases. The CDR3 consists of 13 residues. V shed 4 bases and J shed 7 bases, with 13 bases lying between them. The germline V gene encodes CDR1 MNHEY and CDR2 SVGEGT. The CDR3 reads CASSWTRQFEAFF. The CDR3 DNA reads as TGTGCCAGCAGTTGGACCAGACAGTTTGAAGCTTTCTTT.

This clonotype was counted only a few times. V usage is TRBV7-2 and J usage is TRBJ1-2; D gene uncertain. Germline assignment: CDR1 SGHTA and CDR2 FQGNSA. The CDR3 covers 14 residues. The V gene lost 4 bases and the J gene lost 8 bases, with 17 bases spanning the gap. CDR3 in amino acids: CASSSYPGDRGYTF. The CDR3 DNA reads as TGTGCCAGCAGCTCATACCCAGGAGATCGGGGCTACACCTTC.

This clonotype was counted once. The gene calls are TRBV7-2 and TRBJ2-3; D might be TRBD1 or TRBD2, each matching 5 bases. V was clipped by 3 bases and J by 3 bases, with 13 bases between them. In germline, CDR1 is SGHTA, CDR2 FQGNSA. The CDR3 runs 15 residues. The CDR3, as DNA: TGTGCCAGCAGCTTGGGACCGACCCTGACAGATACGCAGTATTTT. Translated: CASSLGPTLTDTQYF.

As to this clonotype: A clone one base away is much larger, so this may be a read error. The chain links TRBV3-1 to TRBJ1-6; D is unclear. CDR1 is LGHDT, CDR2 YNNKEL, per germline (reference sequence). The length of the CDR3 is 17 residues. The CDR3 loop is CAGSQASGRVQNSPLHF. The CDR3 DNA sequence: TGTGCCGGCAGCCAAGCGTCGGGCCGAGTACAGAATTCACCCCTCCACTTT.

The table lists this clonotype with a few counts. The chain combines TRBV29-1 with TRBJ2-1; 12 bases fit TRBD1. Germline CDR1 SQVTM, CDR2 ANQGSEA. The J segment lost 9 bases and the V segment lost 7 bases, leaving 7 bases of the junction unmatched. This CDR3 spans 13 amino acids. The CDR3 coding sequence is TGCAGCGGCGCCCGGGACAGGGGGCGTGAGCAGTTCTTC. Translated, it gives CSGARDRGREQFF.

The genes are TRBV19 and TRBJ2-1, with TRBD2 matching over 11 bases. Germline V gene lookup returns CDR1 LNHDA and CDR2 SQIVND (reference sequence). V lost 6 bases and J lost 3; bases outside the gene matches: 4. The CDR3 loop spans 15 amino acids. The CDR3 sequence is CASSMTSGNYNEQFF. Written as DNA, the CDR3 is TGTGCCAGTAGCATGACTAGCGGGAACTACAATGAGCAGTTCTTC.

The gene calls are TRBV29-1 and TRBJ2-7; 9 nucleotides match TRBD1. V lost 8 bases, J lost 3 bases, and 8 bases stayed unmatched. Germline V gene lookup returns CDR1 SQVTM and CDR2 ANQGSEA. The CDR3 runs 13 residues. This CDR3 reads CSITGTGCYEQYF. For the CDR3, the DNA is TGCAGCATCACCGGGACAGGGTGCTACGAGCAGTACTTC.

This clonotype has just a few counts. V usage is TRBV4-3 and J usage is TRBJ2-3, with D perhaps matching TRBD1 (6 bases). Trimming took 1 base from V and 1 from J, leaving 9 bases between them. Germline V gene lookup returns CDR1 LGHNA and CDR2 YSLEER. This CDR3 has 15 amino acids. This CDR3 is CASSQGGHGTDTQYF. The DNA for the CDR3 is TGCGCCAGCAGCCAAGGGGGACATGGCACAGATACGCAGTATTTT.

V and J are TRBV29-1 and TRBJ2-7; no definite D call. V lost 1 base and J 3 bases, leaving 10 bases between the germline ends. Germline lookup yields CDR1 SQVTM and CDR2 ANQGSEA. CDR3 length: 13 residues. This CDR3 is CSVEGSDVYEQYF. DNA of the CDR3: TGCAGCGTTGAAGGTTCGGACGTCTACGAGCAGTACTTC.

The chain is built from TRBV7-9 and TRBJ2-5; 10 positions match TRBD2. The CDR3 is made up of 13 amino acids. Germline V gene sequence: CDR1 SEHNR, CDR2 FQNEAQ (reference sequence). V lost 6 bases to trimming and J lost 4 bases; unmatched junction nucleotides: 2. The CDR3 region is CASRRLAGETQYF. The CDR3, as DNA: TGTGCCAGCAGGAGACTAGCGGGAGAGACCCAGTACTTC.

The V gene is TRBV3-1, the J gene TRBJ2-7; the D gene is possibly TRBD1 (5 bases). CDR3 length equals 12 residues. Trimming removed 6 bases at V and 2 bases at J, with 8 bases between. Germline-derived CDR1 and CDR2 are LGHDT and YNNKEL (reference sequence). The CDR3 nucleotides are TGTGCCAGCAGTGACAGAACCTACGAGCAGTACTTC. Encoded protein: CASSDRTYEQYF.

This clonotype was counted ten times or more. J is TRBJ2-3 and V is TRBV5-4, with TRBD2 matching over 8 bases. Trimming removed 7 bases from V and 3 bases from J; junction bases left unmatched: 1. The CDR3 covers 12 residues. Germline CDR1 is SGHNT and CDR2 is YYREEE (reference sequence). The CDR3: CASRGGTDTQYF. The CDR3, as DNA: TGTGCCAGCCGGGGGGGGACAGATACGCAGTATTTT.

This clonotype was seen ten or more times. The chain links TRBV6-6 to TRBJ2-6; 8 bases are a match to TRBD2. Germline values: CDR1 MNHNY, CDR2 SVGAGI (reference sequence). With 2 bases clipped from V and 4 bases from J, the junction kept 7 bases outside the gene matches. The CDR3 loop spans 17 amino acids. The CDR3 region is CASSYRELAAGANVLTF. CDR3 in DNA: TGTGCCAGCAGTTACAGAGAACTAGCGGCCGGGGCCAACGTCCTGACTTTC.

CDR3 sequence: CASGLVNTEAFF. The CDR3 region has the DNA TGTGCTAGTGGTTTGGTGAACACTGAAGCTTTCTTT. This chain uses TRBV12-5 with TRBJ1-1; D gene unclear. Trimming shortened V by 0 bases and J by 1 base, and 0 bases separated the two germline ends. Germline V gives CDR1 LGHNT, CDR2 FRNRAP. This CDR3 region has 12 residues.

This clonotype was recorded at least ten times. The chain links TRBV7-2 to TRBJ2-7, with TRBD2 matching over 11 bases. V trimming: 4 bases; J trimming: 3 bases; junction bases outside the gene matches: 5. CDR3 length: 15 amino acids. The germline gives CDR1 SGHTA, CDR2 FQGNSA. CDR3 sequence: CASSSLTSGDYEQYF. The CDR3 DNA reads as TGTGCCAGCAGCTCCTTGACTAGCGGGGACTACGAGCAGTACTTC.

The CDR3 sequence is CASSQGTSGRNTQYF. CDR3 in DNA: TGTGCCAGCAGTCAGGGGACTAGCGGGAGAAATACGCAGTATTTT. The gene calls are TRBV27 and TRBJ2-3; TRBD2 agrees at 14 bases. V lost 5 bases to trimming and J lost 7 bases; unmatched junction nucleotides: 5. CDR1 MNHEY and CDR2 SMNVEV come from the germline V gene (reference sequence). This CDR3 spans 15 amino acids.

This rearrangement joins TRBV20-1 to TRBJ2-7, with TRBD2 matching over 11 bases. Germline CDR1 reads DFQATT; CDR2 reads SNEGSKA (reference sequence). This CDR3 contains 14 residues. J gave up 0 bases and V 4 bases, and 2 bases lay outside the gene matches. The CDR3 nucleotides are TGCAGTGCTACAACTAGCGGGAGCTCCTACGAGCAGTACTTC. Translating it yields CSATTSGSSYEQYF.

V usage is TRBV20-1 and J usage is TRBJ2-1; TRBD2 might be the D (5 bases). CDR3 length: 16 amino acids. Germline assignment: CDR1 DFQATT and CDR2 SNEGSKA (reference sequence). Trimming pared 3 bases from V and 2 bases from J, leaving 17 bases between. The CDR3 region has the DNA TGCAGTGCTAGCCAGGAGAGGAGGTTGACCTACAATGAGCAGTTCTTC. As protein: CSASQERRLTYNEQFF.